This TCR beta chain was recovered during a study of control samples from healthy donors and cancer patients. This CDR3 has 14 residues. V lost 7 bases to trimming and J lost 4 bases, with 16 bases between them. Germline CDR1 is LGHDT and CDR2 is YNNKEL (reference sequence). Generated by immunoSEQ multiplex PCR, the TCRdb table keeps only in-frame clones and is missing some. The sample contains roughly 120,000 clones, roughly 90% of which appear only once. The sequence derives from a man aged 45 to 65 in good health. Sequencing was carried out using blood. V usage is TRBV3-1 (or the pseudogene TRBV3-2) and J usage is TRBJ1-1; D is perhaps TRBD1 (6 bases). The CDR3 nucleotides are TGTGCCAGCAACATCAGGGGCGGGTCCACTGAAGCTTTCTTT. Translating it yields CASNIRGGSTEAFF.